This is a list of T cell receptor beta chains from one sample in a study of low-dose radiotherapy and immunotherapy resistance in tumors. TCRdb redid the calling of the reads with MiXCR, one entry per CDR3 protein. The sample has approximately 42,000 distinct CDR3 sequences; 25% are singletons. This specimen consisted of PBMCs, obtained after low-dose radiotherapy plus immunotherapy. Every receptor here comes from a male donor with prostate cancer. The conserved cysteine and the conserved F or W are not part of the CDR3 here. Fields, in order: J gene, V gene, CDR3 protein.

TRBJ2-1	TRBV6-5	ASSQSPKGLAYNEQF
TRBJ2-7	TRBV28	ASSLPGTESSYEQY
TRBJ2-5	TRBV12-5	ASGLFVETQY
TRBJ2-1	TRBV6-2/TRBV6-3	ASSVQGILGNEQF
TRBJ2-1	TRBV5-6	ASSLRKNRVAVF
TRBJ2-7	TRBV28	ASSSDSFSYEQY
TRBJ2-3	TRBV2	ASKVGGVTDTQY
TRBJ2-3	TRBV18	ASSRPAGSGGHFSTDTQY
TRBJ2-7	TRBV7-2	ASSLGGGRGSGYEQY
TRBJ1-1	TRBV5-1	ASSLLGGTEAF
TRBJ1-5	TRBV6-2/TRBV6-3	ASSGDVLGPQH
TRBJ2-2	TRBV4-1	ASSQASGGLIFTGELF
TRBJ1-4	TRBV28	ASSLRGQANEKLF
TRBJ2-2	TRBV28	ASSSPAGVTGELF
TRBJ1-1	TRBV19	ASTPRPRNTEAF
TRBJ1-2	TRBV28	ASSLARVIYGYT
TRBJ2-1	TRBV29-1	SVESGSVNEQF
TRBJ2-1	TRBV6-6	ASSYSSLSGRALYNEQF
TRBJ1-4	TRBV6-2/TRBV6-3	ASSEGATTNEKLF
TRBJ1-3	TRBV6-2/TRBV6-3	ASSYSIRRGGNTIY
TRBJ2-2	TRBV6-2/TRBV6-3	ASSLEPTGELF
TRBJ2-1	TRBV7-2	ASTPPAGIRNEQF
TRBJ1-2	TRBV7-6	ASSSSQGYGYT
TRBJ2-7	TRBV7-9	ASSTQDRGLSYEQY
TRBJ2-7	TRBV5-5	ASSPGFNEQY
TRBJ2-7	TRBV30	AWSADRSYEQY
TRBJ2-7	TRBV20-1	SAMGMDSENSYEQY
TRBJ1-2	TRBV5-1	ASSAQGGDGYT
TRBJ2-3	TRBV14	ASSRRSRLLADTQY
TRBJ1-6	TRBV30	AWTRDRGRGPPLH
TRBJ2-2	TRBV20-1	SAPPSGRTDTGELF
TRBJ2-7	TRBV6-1	ASRVRASNEQY
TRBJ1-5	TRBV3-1	ASSLTGSNQPQH
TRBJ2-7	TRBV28	ASTGSSYEQY
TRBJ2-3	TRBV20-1	SASKPITDTQY